The 19 T cell receptor beta chains listed next were all sequenced from one sample in a study of T cells after posttransplantation cyclophosphamide. Assay used: immunoSEQ multiplex PCR; TCRdb lists only in-frame clones, some missing. The repertoire holds some 18,000 clones, with about 85% as singletons. Treatment was busulfan-fludarabine conditioning, a marrow graft, and cyclophosphamide on days +3 and +4. This specimen was PBMCs, taken after allogeneic stem cell transplant with posttransplant cyclophosphamide. Source of these receptors: a female patient aged 35-55 years who received an allogeneic stem cell transplant from a related donor, was CMV-positive, and had no GVHD. Some of the T cells may derive from the graft donor.

V and J are TRBV7-9 and TRBJ2-3, with D perhaps matching TRBD1 (6 bases). The CDR3 is 16 residues long. Germline CDR1 SEHNR, CDR2 FQNEAQ (reference sequence). Trimming stripped 1 base from V and 3 bases from J, with 14 bases between. Here the CDR3 DNA reads TGTGCCAGCAGCTTAGAAACAGGGAGTAGGACAGATACGCAGTATTTT. Its protein is CASSLETGSRTDTQYF.

This chain joins TRBV7-2 and TRBJ2-4; a possible D gene is TRBD2 (6 bases). Trimming removed 5 bases from V and 3 bases from J, with 14 bases in between. CDR1 is SGHTA, CDR2 FQGNSA, per germline. This CDR3 has 15 residues. The CDR3 bases are TGTGCCAGCAGCGACGCGGGGCAGGGCAAAAACATTCAGTACTTC. Translating it yields CASSDAGQGKNIQYF.

The chain joins TRBV30 to TRBJ2-5; D might be TRBD1 (6 bases). The germline V gene encodes CDR1 GTSNPN and CDR2 SVGIG (reference sequence). Trimming left V 1 base short and J 5 bases short, with 14 bases between. The CDR3 has 14 residues. CDR3 nucleotide sequence: TGTGCCTGGAGTGGGTCCAGGGGTTGGGAGACCCAGTACTTC. Amino acid sequence: CAWSGSRGWETQYF.

This clone ranks as medium-sized. V usage is TRBV5-1 and J usage is TRBJ1-1; TRBD1 matches 8 bases. Germline CDR1 reads SGHRS; CDR2 reads YFSETQ. CDR3 size: 15 residues. J was trimmed by 4 bases and V by 5 bases; bases with no gene match: 10. The CDR3 here is CASRREGTGGTEAFF. CDR3 in DNA: TGCGCCAGCAGGCGAGAGGGAACAGGGGGCACTGAAGCTTTCTTT.

This clone was picked up one time. This chain links TRBV28 with TRBJ1-2; 7 bases line up with TRBD1. Germline CDR1 is MDHEN and CDR2 is SYDVKM. There are 15 residues in the CDR3. Trimming removed 4 bases from V and 7 bases from J; junction bases left unmatched: 12. Written as DNA, the CDR3 is TGTGCCAGCAGTTCATCACTGACAGGGAACCTTGGCTACACCTTC. Protein sequence: CASSSSLTGNLGYTF.

The chain joins TRBV7-9 to TRBJ2-3; D is ambiguous. CDR3 size: 15 residues. Trimming pared 1 base from V and 1 base from J, leaving 9 bases between. Per the germline V gene, CDR1 is SEHNR and CDR2 is FQNEAQ (reference sequence). In DNA form, the CDR3 reads TGTGCCAGCAGCTTAGAATATCCAGGCACAGATACGCAGTATTTT. Translation: CASSLEYPGTDTQYF.

The gene calls are TRBV7-9 and TRBJ2-7, with 8 positions matching TRBD1. Losses at the gene ends were 5 bases for V and 4 bases for J; bases not matched to a gene: 7. Germline loops: CDR1 SEHNR, CDR2 FQNEAQ (reference sequence). CDR3 length: 14 residues. CDR3 nucleotide sequence: TGTGCCAGCAGCCCCGGGACAGGACTTTACGAGCAGTACTTC. It codes for CASSPGTGLYEQYF. The complete variable domain, with remaining parts taken from reference TRBV7-9 and TRBJ2-7, reads DTGVSQNPRHKITKRGQNVTFRCDPISEHNRLYWYRQTLGQGPEFLTYFQNEAQLEKSRLLSDRFSAERPKGSFSTLEIQRTEQGDSAMYLCASSPGTGLYEQYFGPGTRLTVT.

This clone has just one count. The V call is TRBV27, the J call TRBJ2-7; D not resolved. Between the trimmed V and J ends, which lost 4 bases and 4 bases, there was a span of 14 bases. The CDR3 has 14 residues. Germline V gene data show CDR1 as MNHEY and CDR2 as SMNVEV (reference sequence). As DNA, the CDR3 is TGTGCCAGCAGTTCTAATATGGCCGGGTACGAGCAGTACTTC. Its protein is CASSSNMAGYEQYF.

The chain couples TRBV5-1 to TRBJ1-3; tentative D call: TRBD1 (5 bases). Between the trimmed V and J ends, which lost 3 bases and 1 base, there was a span of 14 bases. CDR1 SGHRS and CDR2 YFSETQ come from the germline V gene. This CDR3 is 16 amino acids long. The CDR3 here is CASSSNRQGSGNTIYF. Written as DNA, the CDR3 is TGCGCCAGCAGCTCCAACAGGCAAGGGTCTGGAAACACCATATATTTT. Full variable domain (missing parts from reference TRBV5-1 and TRBJ1-3): KAGVTQTPRYLIKTRGQQVTLSCSPISGHRSVSWYQQTPGQGLQFLFEYFSETQRNKGNFPGRFSGRQFSNSRSEMNVSTLELGDSALYLCASSSNRQGSGNTIYFGEGSWLTVV.

This sequence joins TRBV28 and TRBJ1-5, with 10 bases matching TRBD1. There are 15 residues in the CDR3. V was clipped by 6 bases and J by 5 bases; unmatched bases: 7. Germline V gene lookup returns CDR1 MDHEN and CDR2 SYDVKM. The CDR3 is CASRRQGAAHQPQHF. In DNA, the CDR3 is TGTGCCAGCAGAAGACAGGGGGCGGCCCATCAGCCCCAGCATTTT.

This clone was detected only once. Within the sample, other DNA sequences also encode this same CDR3. The J gene is TRBJ2-7, the V gene TRBV9; TRBD2 aligns across 9 bases. Germline loops: CDR1 SGDLS, CDR2 YYNGEE. Trimming cost V 0 bases and J 3 bases; bases outside gene matches: 4. The CDR3 consists of 15 residues. In DNA form, the CDR3 reads TGTGCCAGCAGCGTAGGGCTAGCGGGAAGCTACGAGCAGTACTTC. It codes for CASSVGLAGSYEQYF.

The V call is TRBV28, the J call TRBJ2-1, with D possibly being TRBD1 (6 bases). This CDR3 spans 11 amino acids. Germline loops: CDR1 MDHEN, CDR2 SYDVKM. With 5 bases removed from V and 14 bases from J, the gap between germline ends came to 13 bases. The CDR3 region has the DNA TGTGCCAGCAGTACTCGACAGGTTAAGTTCTTC. Protein sequence: CASSTRQVKFF.

The J gene is TRBJ2-5, the V gene TRBV6-6, with 8 bases identical to TRBD1. Trimming cost V 8 bases and J 2 bases; bases outside gene matches: 10. The CDR3 sequence is 15 residues long. Germline V gene data show CDR1 as MNHNY and CDR2 as SVGAGI (reference sequence). CDR3 sequence (DNA): TGTGCCAGCGGACAGGGACTGGGGATACAAGAGACCCAGTACTTC. It translates to CASGQGLGIQETQYF.

This chain uses TRBV9 with TRBJ2-7, with D possibly matching TRBD2 (6 bases). This CDR3 region has 16 residues. V dropped 3 bases and J dropped 3 bases, with 19 bases sitting between them. CDR1 and CDR2 (germline): SGDLS, YYNGEE. CDR3 DNA: TGTGCCAGCAGCGCGGGGGTACTAGCCCTGGGCTACGAGCAGTACTTC. It is translated as CASSAGVLALGYEQYF.

The chain joins TRBV7-9 to TRBJ2-1; unclear D gene. Trimming removed 8 bases at V and 8 bases at J, with 10 bases between. Per germline, CDR1 SEHNR and CDR2 FQNEAQ (reference sequence). The CDR3 has 11 residues. In DNA, the CDR3 is TGTGCCAGCCGATACACAGATGAGCAGTTCTTC. Its protein is CASRYTDEQFF.

This sequence joins TRBV7-2 and TRBJ2-7, with TRBD1 identical over 7 bases. The CDR3 runs to 14 residues. With V trimmed by 6 bases and J by 2 bases, 7 bases remained unmatched. Germline lookup yields CDR1 SGHTA and CDR2 FQGNSA. CDR3 in amino acids: CASRKTGSTYEQYF. In DNA, the CDR3 is TGTGCCAGCAGGAAGACAGGGAGTACCTACGAGCAGTACTTC.

The V gene is TRBV4-3, the J gene TRBJ2-7, with TRBD2 matching over 7 bases. The CDR3 sequence is 14 residues long. The trim removed 2 bases at V and 3 bases at J, leaving 4 bases unmatched. Per the germline V gene, CDR1 is LGHNA and CDR2 is YSLEER. CDR3 in amino acids: CASSQRGSYYEQYF. As DNA, the CDR3 is TGCGCCAGCAGCCAACGCGGGAGCTACTACGAGCAGTACTTC.

The chain is built from TRBV14 and TRBJ1-2; possibly TRBD1 for D (5 bases). The CDR3 sequence is 17 residues long. Germline CDR1 reads SGHDN; CDR2 reads FVKESK. Trimming removed 1 base at V and 5 bases at J, with 20 bases between. The CDR3 loop reads CASSQASVGRATYGYTF. The CDR3 region has the DNA TGTGCCAGCAGCCAAGCTTCCGTGGGCAGGGCAACGTATGGCTACACCTTC.

The V gene is TRBV11-2, the J gene TRBJ2-3; no definite D call. This CDR3 spans 15 amino acids. The V gene's germline CDR1 is SGHAT and CDR2 FQNNGV. The V end was cut by 7 bases, the J end by 6 bases, with 20 bases between. The CDR3 nucleotides are TGTGCCAGCAATCTCCGACCGGGTCGAGCGGATACGCAGTATTTT. Its translation: CASNLRPGRADTQYF.